This T cell receptor (beta chain) was recovered during a study of Ad26.COV2.S vaccination and SARS-CoV-2 variants. Study-wide background: Within the COV1001 Ad26.COV2.S trial arm, the donor was enrolled. Notes on the study in general: Vaccine recipients posted higher spike-specific TCR breadth than their placebo counterparts.

As concerns this clone: Its antigen is not identified.

Sequencing was performed with immunoSEQ multiplex PCR; in TCRdb, only in-frame clones are kept and a portion is missing. The table shows some 480,000 clones, with 70% to 90% occurring only once. The CDR3 length is 17 residues. V gave up 5 bases and J gave up 6 bases, with 22 bases separating them. Germline CDR1 reads SEHNR; CDR2 reads FQNEAQ (reference sequence). Treatment here: some 19 received Ad26.COV2.S at low or high dose, single or two shots; several received placebo; per-sample allocation not given. On day 63 after the first injection, vaccine and placebo recipients gave samples. The specimen comprised peripheral blood, sampled in a trial of Ad26.COV2.S vaccine versus placebo. V is TRBV7-9 and J is TRBJ2-2; D possibly corresponds to TRBD1 (5 bases). This clonotype was sampled from a person between 18 and 65 years old who received the Ad26.COV2.S COVID-19 vaccine or a placebo. CDR3 nucleotide sequence: TGTGCCAGCAGCCGGCCCCCCTTGGCAGGGCGCGCCGGGGAGCTGTTTTTT. It codes for CASSRPPLAGRAGELFF.